This TCR beta chain is drawn from a study of T cell responses to AZD1222 COVID-19 vaccine (dated by TCRdb to the early 2020s). In terms of the full investigation: Because spike-specific TCR depth and breadth did not differ between the two schedules, AZD1222 recipients who got a second dose at roughly 4 weeks were pooled with those who got a second dose at roughly 12 weeks. A total of around 240 trial participants underwent TCR sequencing, of whom more than 200 had received two doses of AZD1222 and about 26 had received two doses of the MenACWY control vaccine. Trial participants were enrolled by age into subgroups of 18-55, 56-69 and 70-plus years, and around 150, 28 and 57 TCR-sequenced participants, respectively, were included in these subgroups. The investigation overall reported the following: Conclusions about previously exposed vaccinees were limited because only six AZD1222 recipients were SARS-CoV-2 seropositive at baseline. In the small 56-69-year group, the increase in depth fell short of significance, most likely because of low power. Because no day 14 peak-response samples were available, repertoires were characterized only after the peak T cell response. Epitopes outside the regions mutated in the B.1.351 and B.1.1.7 variants were reportedly recognized by nearly half of the unique spike-specific TCRs. Participants were mostly white British and included more females than males, and it was suggested by the authors that clonal diversity may have been underestimated. CD4 TCRs associated with the vaccine covered the entire spike protein, and the dominant responses were in regions 160-218 and 743-854. After two AZD1222 doses, spike-specific TCR breadth and depth were significantly higher than at day 0 and than in MenACWY recipients.

Worth noting for this clone: It lacks a known antigen. No much larger clonotype is one base removed from it; base qualities were not supplied.

The CDR3 regions of human TCRbeta chains were analyzed by immunosequencing. The study's processing was this. Repertoire TCRs were matched against a reference library of SARS-CoV-2-specific TCRs generated with the MIRA antigen-specificity platform. Breadth was defined as the fraction of unique TCRs that were SARS-CoV-2-associated. Depth was defined as the fraction of total T cells that were SARS-CoV-2-associated. Each spike-specific TCR was assigned to its reactive spike region and to a CD4 or CD8 class using the MIRA data. Log10-transformed breadth and depth values were compared by one-way ANOVA with Sidak's multiple comparisons tests. The immuneACCESS repertoire file appears here via TCRdb, limited to in-frame rearrangements. These files lack a portion of the clones; in checked studies, under half of the deficit traces to unresolved V genes, and the cause of the others is not known. That table furnishes V, J and clone size, whereas the DNA furnished D and trimming. This sample is represented by about 120,000 clones; 70% to 90% of them were singletons. Jointly, the top ten make up 9.4% of the sample.

Taken from cysteine to phenylalanine, the CDR3 has 18 residues. The CDR3 DNA has 54 bases and is translated from base 1. Compared with germline, V lacks 4 bases and J lacks 4 bases; bases without a gene match: 13. The germline V gene gives CDR1 as LGHNA and CDR2 as YSLEER. The time point label corresponds to: baseline before first vaccination. Vaccinee samples came from UK trials COV001 and COV002, including a single-blind randomized controlled phase 2/3 trial of AZD1222 (ChAdOx1 nCoV-19) in healthy adults. Trial participant PBMC samples were collected at day 0 and day 28 after the second dose for TCRbeta chain sequencing.

Sequencing was performed on peripheral blood, taken on day 0 of AZD1222 vaccination. The receptor comes from an adult in good health. The chain links TRBV4-3 with TRBJ2-3; TRBD2 matches 11 bases in the middle. The CDR3 is CASSPHLAGGPGSDTQYF. The DNA sequence follows: TGCGCCAGCAGCCCCCACTTAGCGGGAGGGCCTGGGTCAGATACGCAGTATTTT.